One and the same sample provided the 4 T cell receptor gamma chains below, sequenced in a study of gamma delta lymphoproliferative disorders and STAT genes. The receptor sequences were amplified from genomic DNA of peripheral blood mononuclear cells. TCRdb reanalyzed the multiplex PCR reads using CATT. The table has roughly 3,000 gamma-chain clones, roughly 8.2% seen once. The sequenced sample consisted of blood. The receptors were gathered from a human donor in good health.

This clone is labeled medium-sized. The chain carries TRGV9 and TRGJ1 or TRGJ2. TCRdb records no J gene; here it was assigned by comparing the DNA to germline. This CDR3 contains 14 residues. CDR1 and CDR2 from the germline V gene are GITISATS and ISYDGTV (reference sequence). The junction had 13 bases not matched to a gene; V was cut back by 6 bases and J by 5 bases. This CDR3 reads CALWSHYRDYKKLF. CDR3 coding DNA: TGTGCCTTGTGGTCACACTATAGGGATTATAAGAAACTCTTT.

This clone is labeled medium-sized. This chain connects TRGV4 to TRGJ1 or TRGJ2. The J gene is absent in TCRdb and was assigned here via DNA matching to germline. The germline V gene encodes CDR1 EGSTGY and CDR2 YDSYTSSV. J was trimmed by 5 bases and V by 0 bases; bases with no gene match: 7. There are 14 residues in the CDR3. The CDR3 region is CATWDGQGNYKKLF. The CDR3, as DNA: TGTGCCACCTGGGATGGGCAGGGGAATTATAAGAAACTCTTT.

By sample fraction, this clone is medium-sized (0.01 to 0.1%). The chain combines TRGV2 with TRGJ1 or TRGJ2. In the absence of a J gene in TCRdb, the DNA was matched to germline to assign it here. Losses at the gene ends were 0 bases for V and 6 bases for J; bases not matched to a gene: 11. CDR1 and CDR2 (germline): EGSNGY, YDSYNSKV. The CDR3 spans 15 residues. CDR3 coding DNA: TGTGCCACCTGGGACGGGCCAGGTATCGGTTATAAGAAACTCTTT. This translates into CATWDGPGIGYKKLF.

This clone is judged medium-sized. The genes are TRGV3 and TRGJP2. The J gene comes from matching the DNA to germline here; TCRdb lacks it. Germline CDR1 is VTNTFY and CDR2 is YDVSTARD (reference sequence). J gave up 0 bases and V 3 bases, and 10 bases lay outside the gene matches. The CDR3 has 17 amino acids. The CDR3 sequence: CATWDLGRNSSDWIKTF. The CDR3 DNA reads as TGTGCCACCTGGGACCTCGGGCGAAATAGTAGTGATTGGATCAAGACGTTT.